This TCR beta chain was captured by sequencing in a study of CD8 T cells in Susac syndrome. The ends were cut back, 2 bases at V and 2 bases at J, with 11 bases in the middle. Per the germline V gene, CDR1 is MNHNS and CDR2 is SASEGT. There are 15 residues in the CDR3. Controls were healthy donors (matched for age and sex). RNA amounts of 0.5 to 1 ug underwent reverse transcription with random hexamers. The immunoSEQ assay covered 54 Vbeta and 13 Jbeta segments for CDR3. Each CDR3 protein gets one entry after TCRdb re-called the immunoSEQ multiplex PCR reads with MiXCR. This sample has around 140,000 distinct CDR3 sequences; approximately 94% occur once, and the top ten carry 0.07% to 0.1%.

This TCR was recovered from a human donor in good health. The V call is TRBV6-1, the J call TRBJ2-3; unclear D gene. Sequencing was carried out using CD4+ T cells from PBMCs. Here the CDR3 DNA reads TGTGCCAGCAGTGAATTCTCGCCGCCCACAGATACGCAGTATTTT. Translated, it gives CASSEFSPPTDTQYF.